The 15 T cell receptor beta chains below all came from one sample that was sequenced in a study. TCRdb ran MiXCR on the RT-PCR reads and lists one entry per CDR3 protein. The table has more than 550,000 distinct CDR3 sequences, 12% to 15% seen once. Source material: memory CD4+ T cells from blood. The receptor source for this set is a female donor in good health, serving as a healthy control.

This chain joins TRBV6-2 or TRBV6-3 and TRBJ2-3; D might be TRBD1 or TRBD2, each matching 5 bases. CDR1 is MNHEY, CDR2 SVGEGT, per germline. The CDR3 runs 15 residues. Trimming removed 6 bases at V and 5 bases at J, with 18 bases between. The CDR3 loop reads CASSQPPGPEDTQYF. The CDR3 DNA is TGTGCCAGCAGCCAACCTCCGGGGCCCGAAGATACGCAGTATTTT.

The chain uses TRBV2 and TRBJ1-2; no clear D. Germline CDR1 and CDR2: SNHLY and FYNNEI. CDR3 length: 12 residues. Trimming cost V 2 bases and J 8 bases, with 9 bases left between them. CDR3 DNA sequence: TGTGCCAGCAGTGAAATACCGAGCGGCTACACCTTC. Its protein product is CASSEIPSGYTF.

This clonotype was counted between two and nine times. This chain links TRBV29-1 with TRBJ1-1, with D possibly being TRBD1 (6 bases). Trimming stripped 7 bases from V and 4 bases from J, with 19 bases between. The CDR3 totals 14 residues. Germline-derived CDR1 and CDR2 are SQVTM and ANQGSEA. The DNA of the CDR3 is TGCAGCGGCCAACCCCACAGGGACGGCACTGAAGCTTTCTTT. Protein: CSGQPHRDGTEAFF.

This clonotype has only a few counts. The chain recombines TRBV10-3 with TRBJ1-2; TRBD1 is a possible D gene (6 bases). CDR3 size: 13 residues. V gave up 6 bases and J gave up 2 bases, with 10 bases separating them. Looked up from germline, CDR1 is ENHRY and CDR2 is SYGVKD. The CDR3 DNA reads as TGTGCCATCAGGACCGGGACAAACTATGGCTACACCTTC. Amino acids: CAIRTGTNYGYTF.

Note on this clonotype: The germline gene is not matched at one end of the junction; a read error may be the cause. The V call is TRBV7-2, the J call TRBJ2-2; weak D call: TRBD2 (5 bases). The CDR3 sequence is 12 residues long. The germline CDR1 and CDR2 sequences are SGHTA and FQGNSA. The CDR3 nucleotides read TGTGCCAGCAGCCCTACGAACGGGGAGCCGTTTTTT. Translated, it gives CASSPTNGEPFF. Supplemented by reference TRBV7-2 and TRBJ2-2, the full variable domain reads GAGVSQSPSNKVTEKGKDVELRCDPISGHTALYWYRQSLGQGLEFLIYFQGNSAPDKSGLPSDRFSAERTGGSVSTLTIQRTQQEDSAVYLCASSPTNGEPFFGEGSRLTVL.

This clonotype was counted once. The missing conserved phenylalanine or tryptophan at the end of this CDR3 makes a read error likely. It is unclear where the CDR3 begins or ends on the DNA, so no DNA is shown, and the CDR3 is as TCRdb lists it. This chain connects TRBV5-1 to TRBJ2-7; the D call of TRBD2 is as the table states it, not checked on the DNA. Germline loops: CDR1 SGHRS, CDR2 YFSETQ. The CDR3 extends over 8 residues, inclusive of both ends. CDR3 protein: CASTPEAS.

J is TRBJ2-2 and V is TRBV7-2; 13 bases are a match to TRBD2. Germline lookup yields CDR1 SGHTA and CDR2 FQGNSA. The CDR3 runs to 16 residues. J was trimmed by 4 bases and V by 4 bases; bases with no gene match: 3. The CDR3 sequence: CASSSRTSGSTGELFF. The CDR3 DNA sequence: TGTGCCAGCAGCTCGCGGACTAGCGGGAGCACCGGGGAGCTGTTTTTT.

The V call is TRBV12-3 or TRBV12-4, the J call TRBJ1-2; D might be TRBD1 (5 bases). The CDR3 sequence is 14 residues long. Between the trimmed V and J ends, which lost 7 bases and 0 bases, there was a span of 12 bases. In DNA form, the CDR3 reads TGTGCCAGCACCCCGGGGGGGGCTAACTATGGCTACACCTTC. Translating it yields CASTPGGANYGYTF.

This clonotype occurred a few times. The CDR3, as DNA: TGTGCCAGCAGCAGGACAGGGACCTACAATGAGCAGTTCTTC. Protein product: CASSRTGTYNEQFF. V is TRBV7-2 and J is TRBJ2-1, with 8 bases lining up with TRBD1. The germline V gene encodes CDR1 SGHTA and CDR2 FQGNSA. This CDR3 region has 14 residues. V was clipped by 5 bases and J by 2 bases; unmatched bases: 2.

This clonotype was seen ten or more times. Here the CDR3 DNA reads TGTGCCATCAGAGGGGACAGAATTAATGGCTACACCTTC. Its protein is CAIRGDRINGYTF. V and J are TRBV10-3 and TRBJ1-2; TRBD1 matches at 7 bases. Germline V CDR1 and CDR2: ENHRY, SYGVKD. The CDR3 is made up of 13 amino acids. The J segment lost 6 bases and the V segment lost 6 bases, leaving 7 bases of the junction unmatched.

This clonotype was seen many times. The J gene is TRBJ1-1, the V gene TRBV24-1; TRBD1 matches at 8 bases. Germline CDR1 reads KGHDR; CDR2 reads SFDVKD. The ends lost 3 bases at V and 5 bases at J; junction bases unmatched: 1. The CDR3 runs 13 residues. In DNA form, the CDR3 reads TGTGCCACCAGTGATCACAGGGGGACTGAAGCTTTCTTT. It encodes CATSDHRGTEAFF.

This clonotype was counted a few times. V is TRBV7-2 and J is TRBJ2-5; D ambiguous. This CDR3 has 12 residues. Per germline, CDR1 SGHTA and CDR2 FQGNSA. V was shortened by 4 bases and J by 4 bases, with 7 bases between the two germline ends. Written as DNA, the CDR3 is TGTGCCAGCAGCTCCTCCCGAGAGACCCAGTACTTC. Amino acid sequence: CASSSSRETQYF.

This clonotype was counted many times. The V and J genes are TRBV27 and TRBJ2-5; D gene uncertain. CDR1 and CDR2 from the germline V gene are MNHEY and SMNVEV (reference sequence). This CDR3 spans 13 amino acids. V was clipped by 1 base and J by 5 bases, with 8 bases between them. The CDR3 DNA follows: TGTGCCAGCAGTTTATGGGCAGATGAGACCCAGTACTTC. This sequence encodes CASSLWADETQYF.

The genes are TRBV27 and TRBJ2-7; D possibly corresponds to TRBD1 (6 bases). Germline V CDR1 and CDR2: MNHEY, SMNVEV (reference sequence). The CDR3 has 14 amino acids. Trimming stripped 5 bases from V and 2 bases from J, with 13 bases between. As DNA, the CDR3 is TGTGCCAGCAGTAACAGGGTATCCCCCTACGAGCAGTACTTC. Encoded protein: CASSNRVSPYEQYF.

The DNA for the CDR3 is TGTGCCAGCAGCGAAACTGGGCGTGAGGGCGGGGAGCTGTTTTTT. It codes for CASSETGREGGELFF. This chain uses TRBV3-1 with TRBJ2-2; possible D gene TRBD2, 5 bases. This CDR3 is 15 amino acids long. Germline CDR1 LGHDT, CDR2 YNNKEL (reference sequence). V was cut by 5 bases and J by 7 bases, with 17 bases left in between.